The source of this T cell receptor beta chain is a study of beta chain features in type 1 diabetes (dated by TCRdb to 2016 to 2018). About the investigation overall: No differences in mean age, gender distribution, total cell number or subset yield were found between patients and healthy donors. A total of just under 110,000,000 sorted cells were examined across all samples, and RNA yield correlated strongly with the number of cells per subset. In the study, recently diagnosed type 1 diabetes patients and matched healthy donors were compared on the TCRB repertoires of their sorted circulating CD4+ T cell subsets. Whereas all 28 donors provided naive and central memory subsets, regulatory and stem cell-like memory subsets were isolated from just 8 patients and about eight healthy donors.

Each donor gave one peripheral blood draw, about 100 mL on average, collected into heparinised tubes. A BD FACSAria II and a panel including CD45RO, CCR7, CD25, CD127, CD95 and CD27 were used to sort naive, central memory, regulatory and stem cell-like memory CD4+ T cells. A purity above 98% was achieved for all sorted populations. PBMCs were isolated right away by Lymphoprep density gradient centrifugation and were stained directly, without culture. Samples were stained and sorted in pairs, with one healthy donor and one patient per experiment, so that batch effects were minimized. V loses 1 base of germline sequence and J loses 4 bases, and the interval between the two ends is 8 bases. From the germline V gene, CDR1 is SGHVS and CDR2 is FQNEAQ. The CDR3 runs 14 residues from the cysteine to the phenylalanine. Only the CDR3 DNA stays, 42 bases, in frame from base 1. The paper's findings and limits, for the study overall: Only small numbers of individuals were included in the HLA sub-analyses, which left unresolved whether HLA type had any influence on TCRB rearrangement. At VDJ recombination sites, type 1 diabetes patients had fewer insertions and more deleted nucleotides, which implies abnormalities in thymic rearrangement. Because cDNA rather than genomic DNA was sequenced, highly expressing activated cells could have been over-represented, although no difference in activation and CD3 levels was found between groups. In all four CD4+ subsets, TCRB CDR3 length was moderately but significantly shorter in type 1 diabetes patients. Naive, central memory and regulatory TCRB repertoires appeared to be more similar among patients than among healthy donors. Shorter templates might be favored by PCR, yet because patient and control samples were amplified and corrected together, any such skew would affect both groups equally.

This clone was seen more than once but under ten times. It lacks a known antigen. Per-base qualities were not stored, and no clone one base away is much larger. The entire isolated RNA was reverse transcribed using the High Capacity cDNA Reverse Transcription Kit, and thus expressed TCRB transcripts were sequenced. Naive, central memory and regulatory T cell samples underwent deep immunoSEQ sequencing, averaging around 4 million total reads per sample. Sorted cells were lysed in RLT buffer, and RNA was extracted using DNase-treated RNeasy Micro or Mini kits according to cell number. To prevent cross-contamination, every cell subset was processed on its own, while patient and healthy donor samples were processed together. The immunoSEQ multiplex PCR was used to amplify TCRB sequences from cDNA, generating 87-bp fragments that spanned the CDR3 region. Sequencing of the amplicons was performed on the Illumina HiSeq platform. As for the authors' bioinformatics: PCR bias was computationally corrected using synthetic template baselines, reads within Hamming distance 2 were collapsed, and singletons that could not be merged were discarded. Reads were aligned to IMGT to assign V, D and J genes, CDR3 length, and insertions or deletions at six rearrangement sites. Within each subset, clonotype counts were normalized to sorted cell number, after which true diversity and Gini coefficients were computed with the tcR R package. The overlap coefficient, calculated on TCRB nucleotide sequences, was used to measure repertoire sharing. Out-of-frame TCRB sequences from naive cells were analyzed to stand in for the pre-selection repertoire. Not all clones reach the TCRdb copy of this immuneACCESS table, which keeps in-frame sequences only. Checked studies attribute under half of the gap to unresolved V genes and leave the rest unexplained. D and trimming come from the DNA, and the V and J calls and clone size come from that table. The sample profile shows nearly 250,000 clones; 55% to 70% of them were found once. The ten largest clonotypes hold 0.053% of the sample.

The sequence was collected from a man aged 30 to 39 in good health. Recombination linked TRBV7-8 to TRBJ2-1; perhaps TRBD1 is the D gene, with 5 bases matching. Sequencing was done on a sample of naive CD4+ T cells from blood. Reading the label with the study, this specimen's cell subset or site is: true naive CD4+ T cells. In nucleotide form, the sequence is TGTGCCAGCAGCTTAGTAGGGGTTTACAATGAGCAGTTCTTC. Translated, this gives CASSLVGVYNEQFF.